The sequence of this TCR beta chain was determined in a study of CD8 T cells in Susac syndrome. As for the study in general: The sequenced Susac syndrome patients comprised roughly 6 with active disease and roughly eight in remission.

Germline V gene lookup returns CDR1 LGHNA and CDR2 YNFKEQ. Deletions cut 0 bases from V and 2 bases from J, with 17 bases between. CDR3 length: 17 residues. Study-wide results and limits: An acknowledgment was made by the study that its TCR sequencing and HLA analysis involved relatively few individuals.

Note on this clonotype: Antigen specificity is unknown.

RNA amounts of about 0.5 to 1 ug underwent reverse transcription with random hexamers. Amplification of the TCR beta CDR3 was carried out by immunoSEQ multiplex PCR, which spanned a total of 54 Vbeta and 13 Jbeta segments. TCRdb reprocessed the immunoSEQ multiplex PCR reads with MiXCR, giving one entry per CDR3 protein. The table has under 200,000 distinct CDR3 sequences, 90% to 97% seen once. V usage is TRBV4-2 and J usage is TRBJ2-7, with D unclear. The sequenced material came from CD4+ T cells from PBMCs. The TCR sequence derives from a human donor with Susac syndrome. CDR3: CASSQDPASSMAYEQYF. CDR3 nucleotides: TGTGCCAGCAGCCAAGATCCGGCCTCGTCAATGGCCTACGAGCAGTACTTC.